This T cell receptor beta chain was profiled in a study of tumor and adjacent non-tumor tissue in lung cancer. Notes on this clonotype: One end of the junction is discordant with germline, which a read error may explain.

CDR1 and CDR2 from the germline V gene are SGHAT and FQNNGV. CDR3 length equals 12 residues. RNA was extracted from bulk tissue without any cell sorting. Newly diagnosed lung cancer patients had thoracic surgery in China, August–late 2014, without prior chemotherapy. Three rounds of nested PCR, following a modified ARM-PCR protocol, produced the TCRbeta library. TCRdb analysed the multiplex PCR reads with MiXCR anew, one entry per CDR3 protein. The sample consists of around 71,000 distinct CDR3 sequences, 72% of them appearing once. The V and J genes are TRBV11-2 and TRBJ1-1; D remains ambiguous. This clonotype was obtained from a woman aged 40 to 55 with non-small cell lung cancer. Sequencing was performed on lung tumor tissue. The CDR3 nucleotides read TGTGCCAGCAGCTCGCGACATTCTGAGGCTTTATTT. Translated, it gives CASSSRHSEALF.